A single sample is the source of the 28 T cell receptor beta chains below, sequenced in a study of a mutant IDH1 vaccine in newly diagnosed glioma (dated by TCRdb to the early 2020s). No antigen has been identified for these receptors. Per the publication, the time point label means: week 5, during vaccination. Each vaccine dose was 300 ug of a 20-mer mutant IDH1 peptide in Montanide, given subcutaneously with topical imiquimod. To prepare the library, the immunoSEQ multiplex PCR assay was applied. Imported from immuneACCESS, the table was reduced by TCRdb to in-frame sequences with V and J called. These copies leave out some clones; in studies compared against another copy, an unresolved V gene accounts for under half, and the cause of the remainder is not known. The sample table lists under 70,000 clones, about 80% of them with a count of one. Jointly, the top ten make up approximately 3.6% of the sample.

Specimen: PBMCs, collected from a glioma patient whose treatment included an IDH1 peptide vaccine. The receptor source for this set is a man aged 30 to 39 with glioma.

The rearrangement joins TRBV11-2 to TRBJ2-1, with 9 bases matching TRBD1. CDR1 SGHAT and CDR2 FQNNGV come from the germline V gene. This CDR3 is built from 16 residues. The junction had 9 bases not matched to a gene; V was cut back by 5 bases and J by 4 bases. CDR3 nucleotides: TGTGCCAGCAGCGGACAGGGACAGGGAATTTACAATGAGCAGTTCTTC. Its protein product is CASSGQGQGIYNEQFF.

This clone was recorded once. This chain connects TRBV5-5 to TRBJ1-3; no definite D call. Germline values: CDR1 SGHKS, CDR2 YYEKEE (reference sequence). The CDR3 contains 16 residues. Trimming pared 0 bases from V and 3 bases from J, leaving 13 bases between. The CDR3 reads CASSLGHNKFGNTIYF. CDR3 nucleotides: TGTGCCAGCAGCTTGGGACACAACAAATTTGGAAACACCATATATTTT.

The chain uses TRBV30 and TRBJ1-3; the D is unclear. Germline V lookup: CDR1 GTSNPN, CDR2 SVGIG (reference sequence). The CDR3 is made up of 14 amino acids. Trimming took off 3 bases at V and 0 bases at J, with 9 bases between the two ends. The CDR3 loop reads CAWSRRNSGNTIYF. The CDR3 nucleotides read TGTGCCTGGAGCAGGCGAAACTCTGGAAACACCATATATTTT.

The chain uses TRBV7-9 and TRBJ2-1; D is uncertain. This CDR3 is 17 amino acids long. Germline lookup yields CDR1 SEHNR and CDR2 FQNEAQ (reference sequence). Deletions cut 5 bases from V and 4 bases from J, with 21 bases between. The CDR3 DNA reads as TGTGCCAGCAGCCAGCCCCCGGCTACCCCTAATTACAATGAGCAGTTCTTC. Translated, it gives CASSQPPATPNYNEQFF.

The chain couples TRBV2 to TRBJ2-5; 9 bases are shared with TRBD2. Germline assignment: CDR1 SNHLY and CDR2 FYNNEI. The length of the CDR3 is 15 residues. V was clipped by 5 bases and J by 5 bases; unmatched bases: 9. The CDR3 here is CASSSPGGGGETQYF. CDR3 DNA: TGTGCCAGCAGTTCCCCGGGCGGGGGGGGCGAGACCCAGTACTTC.

The chain uses TRBV29-1 and TRBJ2-5, with 10 bases fitting TRBD1. From germline, CDR1 is SQVTM and CDR2 ANQGSEA. V lost 6 bases, J lost 2 bases, and 3 bases stayed unmatched. CDR3 length: 13 amino acids. CDR3 bases: TGCAGCGTATGGGACAGGGGACAAGAGACCCAGTACTTC. Its translation is CSVWDRGQETQYF.

This sequence joins TRBV4-1 and TRBJ2-1; 10 nucleotides align to TRBD2. Trimming at V came to 0 bases and at J to 4 bases, leaving 9 bases not matched to a gene. This CDR3 is 18 amino acids long. Germline V CDR1 and CDR2: MGHRA, YSYEKL. The CDR3 DNA follows: TGCGCCAGCAGCCAAGAGTGGGCTAGCGGGGGCCGATACAATGAGCAGTTCTTC. It yields the protein CASSQEWASGGRYNEQFF.

CDR3: CASSLRGSGIGEQYF. The CDR3 region has the DNA TGTGCCAGCAGTCTCAGGGGATCCGGGATTGGAGAGCAGTACTTC. The V gene is TRBV7-8, the J gene TRBJ2-7; possible D gene TRBD1, 6 bases. V was trimmed by 6 bases and J by 7 bases, leaving 22 bases between them. Germline loops: CDR1 SGHVS, CDR2 FQNEAQ. CDR3 size: 15 residues.

The V and J genes are TRBV10-1 and TRBJ2-5; D is unresolved. Germline-derived CDR1 and CDR2 are WNHNN and SYGVQD (reference sequence). The V end was cut by 0 bases, the J end by 5 bases, with 10 bases between. The CDR3 contains 14 residues. The CDR3 DNA follows: TGCGCCAGCAGTGAGTCTCCCAGGAGTGAGACCCAGTACTTC. This gives the protein CASSESPRSETQYF.

The chain combines TRBV11-2 with TRBJ2-7, with D tentatively TRBD1 (5 bases). Per the germline V gene, CDR1 is SGHAT and CDR2 is FQNNGV. V was cut by 0 bases and J by 3 bases, with 9 bases left in between. The CDR3 is made up of 14 amino acids. CDR3 protein: CASSLDKGHYEQYF. In nucleotides, the CDR3 is TGTGCCAGCAGCTTAGATAAGGGGCACTACGAGCAGTACTTC.

The chain uses TRBV7-9 and TRBJ2-1, with 9 bases that match TRBD2. The CDR3 has 17 residues. Looked up from germline, CDR1 is SEHNR and CDR2 is FQNEAQ (reference sequence). V lost 7 bases and J lost 0; bases outside the gene matches: 10. In DNA, the CDR3 is TGTGCCAGCACCACCGGGCGGGGGGGTAACTCCTACAATGAGCAGTTCTTC. Amino acid sequence: CASTTGRGGNSYNEQFF. The full variable domain, with the rest looked up from reference TRBV7-9 and TRBJ2-1, is DTGVSQNPRHKITKRGQNVTFRCDPISEHNRLYWYRQTLGQGPEFLTYFQNEAQLEKSRLLSDRFSAERPKGSFSTLEIQRTEQGDSAMYLCASTTGRGGNSYNEQFFGPGTRLTVL.

V usage is TRBV5-6 and J usage is TRBJ2-3, with D perhaps matching TRBD2 (7 bases). The germline V and J ends were trimmed by 0 bases and 8 bases, with 13 bases remaining between them. CDR1 SGHDT and CDR2 YYEEEE come from the germline V gene. The CDR3 contains 14 residues. The CDR3 spells CASSLVRGGATQYF. The CDR3 DNA sequence: TGTGCCAGCAGCTTGGTAAGGGGGGGTGCTACGCAGTATTTT.

The chain recombines TRBV18 with TRBJ1-1; 7 bases are shared with TRBD1. Germline CDR1 and CDR2: KGHSH and LQKENI. The CDR3 length is 14 residues. Trimming at V came to 3 bases and at J to 1 base, leaving 2 bases not matched to a gene. The chain's CDR3 is CASSPGQTNTEAFF. The CDR3 DNA follows: TGTGCCAGCTCACCGGGACAGACGAACACTGAAGCTTTCTTT.

The CDR3, as DNA: TGTGCCAGCAGCCCCGGACAGGGGGCGTTTAATGGCTACACCTTC. Translation: CASSPGQGAFNGYTF. The J gene is TRBJ1-2, the V gene TRBV7-9, with 11 positions matching TRBD1. There are 15 residues in the CDR3. Unmatched junction bases numbered 8, after V lost 5 bases and J lost 6 bases. Germline loops: CDR1 SEHNR, CDR2 FQNEAQ (reference sequence).

The rearrangement uses TRBV5-6 and TRBJ1-5; 8 bases match TRBD1. Looked up from germline, CDR1 is SGHDT and CDR2 is YYEEEE. After removal of 4 bases from V and 4 bases from J, the junction contained 10 bases not matched to a gene. The CDR3 consists of 16 residues. This CDR3 is CASSRFTGGSNQPQHF. CDR3 in DNA: TGTGCCAGCAGCCGATTTACAGGGGGGTCAAATCAGCCCCAGCATTTT.

CDR3 sequence reads: CASSYVGGIQETQYF. CDR3 nucleotide sequence: TGTGCCAGCAGCTATGTTGGGGGTATCCAAGAGACCCAGTACTTC. The chain couples TRBV7-2 to TRBJ2-5; D may match TRBD1 or TRBD2 (5 bases each). The V end lost 4 bases, the J end lost 1 base, and 13 bases lay between the germline ends. The V gene's germline CDR1 is SGHTA and CDR2 FQGNSA. The CDR3 is 15 residues long.

The CDR3 sequence: CASSLELTGELFF. The CDR3 DNA is TGTGCCAGCAGTTTAGAGCTCACCGGGGAGCTGTTTTTT. The V gene is TRBV27, the J gene TRBJ2-2; D is uncertain. V was shortened by 2 bases and J by 4 bases, with 5 bases between the two germline ends. The CDR3 loop spans 13 amino acids. Per the germline V gene, CDR1 is MNHEY and CDR2 is SMNVEV (reference sequence).

The chain links TRBV6-1 to TRBJ2-5; possible D gene TRBD2, 6 bases. The CDR3 covers 14 residues. With 2 bases removed from V and 5 bases from J, the gap between germline ends came to 12 bases. The germline gives CDR1 MNHNS, CDR2 SASEGT. CDR3 in DNA: TGTGCCAGCAGTGAAATAGGGACTCGGGAGACCCAGTACTTC. Amino acid sequence: CASSEIGTRETQYF.

The chain has TRBV6-1 and TRBJ1-5, with no clear D. The CDR3 length is 15 residues. Germline V gene sequence: CDR1 MNHNS, CDR2 SASEGT. V was trimmed by 3 bases and J by 5 bases, leaving 14 bases between them. Here the CDR3 reads CASSDTRATDQPQHF. DNA of the CDR3: TGTGCCAGCAGTGATACCCGCGCGACGGATCAGCCCCAGCATTTT.

The count of this clone is one. The chain couples TRBV5-1 to TRBJ1-1; TRBD1 might be the D (6 bases). CDR3 length: 18 residues. Deletions cut 2 bases from V and 3 bases from J, with 23 bases between. Germline V gene lookup returns CDR1 SGHRS and CDR2 YFSETQ. The CDR3 nucleotides read TGCGCCAGCAGCTTTATTTATAAGTTGGGGGGCAAAGACACTGAAGCTTTCTTT. Translating it yields CASSFIYKLGGKDTEAFF.

The V gene is TRBV30, the J gene TRBJ1-1; D is unclear. Trimming removed 3 bases from V and 1 base from J, with 9 bases in between. CDR3 size: 13 residues. From germline, CDR1 is GTSNPN and CDR2 SVGIG (reference sequence). The CDR3 loop is CAWRFWKNTEAFF. CDR3 in DNA: TGTGCCTGGAGATTTTGGAAGAACACTGAAGCTTTCTTT.

The V gene is TRBV9, the J gene TRBJ1-1; D not resolved. This CDR3 comprises 13 residues. Germline V gene data show CDR1 as SGDLS and CDR2 as YYNGEE. The germline V and J ends were trimmed by 4 bases and 0 bases, with 7 bases remaining between them. The CDR3 DNA is TGTGCCAGCAGCAAGGTAATGAACACTGAAGCTTTCTTT. Protein product: CASSKVMNTEAFF.

In DNA form, the CDR3 reads TGTGCCAGCAGCTTAGGTTCGGTTGTACAGCCCCAGCATTTT. Translation: CASSLGSVVQPQHF. The V gene is TRBV7-8, the J gene TRBJ1-5; D remains unclear. Germline V CDR1 and CDR2: SGHVS, FQNEAQ. The CDR3 extends over 14 amino acids. V was pared by 1 base and J by 7 bases, with 11 bases between. Drawing the rest from reference TRBV7-8 and TRBJ1-5, the complete variable domain is GAGVSQSPRYKVAKRGQDVALRCDPISGHVSLFWYQQALGQGPEFLTYFQNEAQLDKSGLPSDRFFAERPEGSVSTLKIQRTQQEDSAVYLCASSLGSVVQPQHFGDGTRLSIL.

The rearrangement joins TRBV6-5 to TRBJ1-1; D unresolved. Per the germline V gene, CDR1 is MNHEY and CDR2 is SVGAGI. The V gene lost 4 bases and the J gene lost 1 base, with 16 bases spanning the gap. The CDR3 sequence is 16 residues long. The chain's CDR3 is CASSSGPLVGNTEAFF. DNA of the CDR3: TGTGCCAGCAGTTCCGGGCCTCTAGTAGGGAACACTGAAGCTTTCTTT.

This clone appeared a single time. This chain joins TRBV5-5 and TRBJ1-1; D possibly corresponds to TRBD1 (5 bases). The length of the CDR3 is 13 residues. V shed 3 bases and J shed 1 base, with 7 bases lying between them. CDR1 and CDR2 (germline): SGHKS, YYEKEE (reference sequence). The CDR3 spells CASSWQGNTEAFF. Written as DNA, the CDR3 is TGTGCCAGCAGCTGGCAGGGGAACACTGAAGCTTTCTTT.

This chain connects TRBV10-3 to TRBJ2-5; D gene ambiguous. Germline V lookup: CDR1 ENHRY, CDR2 SYGVKD. V lost 0 bases and J lost 4, with 3 bases in between. The CDR3 runs to 12 residues. The CDR3: CAISESTETQYF. DNA for the CDR3: TGTGCCATCAGTGAGTCGACAGAGACCCAGTACTTC.

With respect to this clone: The sample has other DNA sequences that encode this CDR3 too. As DNA, the CDR3 is TGTGCCAGCAGCTTAAGGGGGGTGGGCAGGGCAGGCACCGGGGAGCTGTTTTTT. This encodes CASSLRGVGRAGTGELFF. The V and J genes are TRBV7-2 and TRBJ2-2; D may be TRBD1 or TRBD2 (6 bases each). The germline CDR1 and CDR2 sequences are SGHTA and FQGNSA. The CDR3 has 18 amino acids. Trimming took off 2 bases at V and 4 bases at J, with 20 bases between the two ends.

V is TRBV6-6 and J is TRBJ2-7; TRBD2 is a possible D gene (5 bases). Germline V CDR1 and CDR2: MNHNY, SVGAGI (reference sequence). The CDR3 length is 13 residues. Trimming cost V 2 bases and J 3 bases, with 8 bases left between them. The CDR3 region has the DNA TGTGCCAGCAGTTACGGACTGAGCTACGAGCAGTACTTC. Protein product: CASSYGLSYEQYF.